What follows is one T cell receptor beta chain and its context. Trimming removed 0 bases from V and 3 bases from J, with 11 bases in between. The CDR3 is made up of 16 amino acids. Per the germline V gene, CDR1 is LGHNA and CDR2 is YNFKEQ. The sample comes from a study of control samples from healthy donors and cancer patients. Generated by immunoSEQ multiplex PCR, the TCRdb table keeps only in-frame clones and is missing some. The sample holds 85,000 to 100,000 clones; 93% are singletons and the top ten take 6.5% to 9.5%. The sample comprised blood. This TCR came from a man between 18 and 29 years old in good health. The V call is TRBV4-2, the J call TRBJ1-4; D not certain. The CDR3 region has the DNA TGTGCCAGCAGCCAAGAAGTGGCCTCTTCTAATGAAAAACTGTTTTTT. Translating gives CASSQEVASSNEKLFF.